This T cell receptor (beta chain) was retrieved from a study of cytomegalovirus exposure and HLA in healthy donors (dated by TCRdb to about 2017). About the study as a whole: A later analysis indicated that the 120 or so validation repertoires were generated on the platform also employed for the 670 or so repertoires of the first cohort. To predict cytomegalovirus infection status, the study combined high-throughput TCR immunosequencing, statistical association of individual TCRs with disease status, and machine learning. The study aimed to test whether signatures of past pathogen exposure could be identified by cataloging public T cell receptors. A separate validation cohort of roughly 110 different subjects was used in addition to the roughly 700-subject first cohort.

Separate from the roughly 630-subject first cohort, the validation cohort of 95 to 150 subjects was the group to which the donors belonged. Broad study findings and their caveats: Across donors, most TCR sequences were observed very rarely, whereas some public TCRs were present in many individuals. Of the cluster scores, 85% to 95% were above 0 in a later analysis, which found that TCRs clustered in the first cohort also tended to co-occur in the 120 validation repertoires. In both the original and validation cohorts, the classifier was reported to diagnose cytomegalovirus status with high specificity and sensitivity. The authors suggested that the approach could potentially be generalized to other disease states and immunological phenotypes. A total of fewer than 200 TCR beta chains were listed by the study as associated with cytomegalovirus. A later analysis had no HLA typing for the validation cohort, so co-occurrence there was scored across all 110 or so repertoires. In vitro tests confirmed that a few of the cytomegalovirus-associated TCR beta chains recognize cytomegalovirus antigens.

The junction carries 17 bases between V and J, which are trimmed by 5 bases and 3 bases respectively. Inclusive of the bounding cysteine and phenylalanine, the CDR3 is 16 residues long. This entry keeps only the CDR3 DNA: 48 bases, framed from base 1. The germline V gene (reference sequence) specifies LNHDA as CDR1 and SQIVND as CDR2. The library came from the immunoSEQ multiplex PCR assay. Per the authors' processing: A statistical classification framework was built for diagnosing cytomegalovirus status from the catalog of TCR beta chain sequences. TCRdb took this table from immuneACCESS and kept in-frame rearrangements with V and J called. Such tables lack part of the clones; where checked against another copy, unresolved V genes explain under half of the gap, and the rest is unexplained. V and J calls and clone size are copied from that table; D and trimming were computed from the DNA. The sample table lists over 150,000 clones, about 86% of them with a count of one. The biggest ten clones account for 2% to 2.5% of the sample.

As regards this clone: This clone's antigen is unknown. Per-base qualities were not stored, and no clone one base away is much larger.

The TCR originated in a human donor in good health. Recombination joined TRBV19 with TRBJ1-3, with the D gene too uncertain to name. Sequenced sample: PBMCs. The DNA sequence is as follows: TGTGCCAGTAGTCCTCTAGGGAGGCGGAGTGGAAACACCATATATTTT. Translated, this gives CASSPLGRRSGNTIYF.